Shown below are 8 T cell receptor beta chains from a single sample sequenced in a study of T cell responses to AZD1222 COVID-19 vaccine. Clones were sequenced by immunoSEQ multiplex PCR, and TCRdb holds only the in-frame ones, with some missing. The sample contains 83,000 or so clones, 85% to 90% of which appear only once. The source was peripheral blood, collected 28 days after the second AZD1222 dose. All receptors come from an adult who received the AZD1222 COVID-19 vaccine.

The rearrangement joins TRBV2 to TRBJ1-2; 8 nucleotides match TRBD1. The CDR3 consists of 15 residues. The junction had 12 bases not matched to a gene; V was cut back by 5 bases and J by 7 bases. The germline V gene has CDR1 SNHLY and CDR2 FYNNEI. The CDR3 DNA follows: TGTGCCAGCAGTAACTACGGGCAGGGGGCTACTGGCTACACCTTC. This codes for CASSNYGQGATGYTF.

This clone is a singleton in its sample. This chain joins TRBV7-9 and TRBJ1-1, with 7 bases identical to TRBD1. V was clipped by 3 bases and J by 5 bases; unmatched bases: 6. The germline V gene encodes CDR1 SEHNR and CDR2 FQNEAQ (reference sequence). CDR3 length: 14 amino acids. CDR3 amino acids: CASSFYRGGTEAFF. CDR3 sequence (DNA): TGTGCCAGCAGCTTTTACAGGGGAGGAACTGAAGCTTTCTTT. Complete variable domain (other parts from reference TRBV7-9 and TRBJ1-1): DTGVSQNPRHKITKRGQNVTFRCDPISEHNRLYWYRQTLGQGPEFLTYFQNEAQLEKSRLLSDRFSAERPKGSFSTLEIQRTEQGDSAMYLCASSFYRGGTEAFFGQGTRLTVV.

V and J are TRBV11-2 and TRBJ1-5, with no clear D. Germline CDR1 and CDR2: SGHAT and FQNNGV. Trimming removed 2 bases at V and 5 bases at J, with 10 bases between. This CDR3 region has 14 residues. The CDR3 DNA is TGTGCCAGCAGCTTAACGGACGGGGATCAGCCCCAGCATTTT. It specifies CASSLTDGDQPQHF.

The CDR3 is CASSLTGGPGDTQYF. The CDR3 nucleotides are TGTGCCAGCAGCTTGACGGGAGGGCCAGGAGATACGCAGTATTTT. The chain uses TRBV5-8 and TRBJ2-3, with 8 positions matching TRBD2. Germline V gene data show CDR1 as SGHTS and CDR2 as YDEGEE. J lost 5 bases, V lost 1 base, and 6 bases had no gene match. The CDR3 has 15 amino acids.

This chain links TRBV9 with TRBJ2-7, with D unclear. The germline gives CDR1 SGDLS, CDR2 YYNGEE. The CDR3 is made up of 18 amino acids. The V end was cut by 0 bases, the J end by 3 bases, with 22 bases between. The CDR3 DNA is TGTGCCAGCAGCGTAGGAGTTGGATCTGGAACCGCTTTCTACGAGCAGTACTTC. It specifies CASSVGVGSGTAFYEQYF.

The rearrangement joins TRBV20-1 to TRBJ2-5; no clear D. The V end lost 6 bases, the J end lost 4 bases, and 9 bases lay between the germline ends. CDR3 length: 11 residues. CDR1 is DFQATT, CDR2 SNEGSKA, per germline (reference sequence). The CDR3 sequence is CSAGKGETQYF. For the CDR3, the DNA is TGCAGTGCGGGGAAAGGAGAGACCCAGTACTTC.

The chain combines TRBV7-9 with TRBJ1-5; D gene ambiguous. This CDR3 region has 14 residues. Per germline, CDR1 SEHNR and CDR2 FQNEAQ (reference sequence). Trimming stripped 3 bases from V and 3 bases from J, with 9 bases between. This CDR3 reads CASSFNSPNQPQHF. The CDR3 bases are TGTGCCAGCAGCTTTAACAGCCCCAATCAGCCCCAGCATTTT.

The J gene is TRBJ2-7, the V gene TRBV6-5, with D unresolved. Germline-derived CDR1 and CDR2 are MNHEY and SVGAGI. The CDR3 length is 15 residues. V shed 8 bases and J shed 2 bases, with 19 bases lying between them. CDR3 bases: TGTGCCAGCCGCCCCAGCCTATCACCAACCTACGAGCAGTACTTC. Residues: CASRPSLSPTYEQYF.